One sample yielded the 21 T cell receptor beta chains listed below, sequenced in a study of T cell responses to AZD1222 COVID-19 vaccine (TCRdb year 2021). Library prep was done by the immunoSEQ multiplex PCR assay. The source is immuneACCESS, and TCRdb retained only in-frame sequences with V and J called. Part of the clones is not carried over; for the studies checked, unresolved V genes explain less than half of this, and the remainder is unexplained. In all, the sample holds 150,000 to 200,000 clones, and 92% of those were seen once. Under 1.5% of the sample is in the top ten clones. The sample's time point label, decoded: about 28 days (+/-7) after the second vaccine dose. This specimen consisted of peripheral blood, obtained 28 days after the second AZD1222 dose. Source of these receptors: an adult who received the AZD1222 COVID-19 vaccine.

This clone was detected only once. The V gene is TRBV9, the J gene TRBJ1-4; TRBD1 matches 7 bases. This CDR3 contains 17 residues. Germline assignment: CDR1 SGDLS and CDR2 YYNGEE. With 3 bases clipped from V and 2 bases from J, the junction kept 10 bases outside the gene matches. The CDR3 protein is CASSAGTAGNTNEKLFF. The CDR3 DNA follows: TGTGCCAGCAGCGCAGGGACAGCCGGAAATACTAATGAAAAACTGTTTTTT. Together with reference TRBV9 and TRBJ1-4, the CDR3 gives the full variable domain: DSGVTQTPKHLITATGQRVTLRCSPRSGDLSVYWYQQSLDQGLQFLIQYYNGEERAKGNILERFSAQQFPDLHSELNLSSLELGDSALYFCASSAGTAGNTNEKLFFGSGTQLSVL.

V usage is TRBV7-2 and J usage is TRBJ2-7; 7 nucleotides match TRBD1. The CDR3 is 15 amino acids. V lost 5 bases and J lost 4; bases outside the gene matches: 11. Germline-derived CDR1 and CDR2 are SGHTA and FQGNSA. This CDR3 reads CASSTGAFRGYEQYF. The CDR3 DNA follows: TGTGCCAGCAGCACAGGGGCCTTTCGGGGTTACGAGCAGTACTTC. The whole variable domain, remainder taken from reference TRBV7-2 and TRBJ2-7, is GAGVSQSPSNKVTEKGKDVELRCDPISGHTALYWYRQSLGQGLEFLIYFQGNSAPDKSGLPSDRFSAERTGGSVSTLTIQRTQQEDSAVYLCASSTGAFRGYEQYFGPGTRLTVT.

This clone was seen only a few times. V usage is TRBV5-7 and J usage is TRBJ2-7; 12 bases match TRBD2. TRBV5-7 is labeled an ORF, and its function is uncertain. This CDR3 region has 17 residues. Losses at the gene ends were 0 bases for V and 4 bases for J; bases not matched to a gene: 8. The CDR3 DNA follows: TGTGCCAGCAGCTTGGGGAGACTAGCGGGGGCCCTATACGAGCAGTACTTC. This sequence encodes CASSLGRLAGALYEQYF.

This clone came up once. The junction departs from germline at one end; a sequencing error may be responsible. CDR3 in DNA: TGTGCCAGCAGCTTATACACTAGCGGCCGCCAGTACTTC. Encoded protein: CASSLYTSGRQYF. This chain uses TRBV27 with TRBJ2-7; TRBD2 matches 8 bases. CDR3 length: 13 residues. The germline V gene has CDR1 MNHEY and CDR2 SMNVEV (reference sequence).

The genes are TRBV6-2 or TRBV6-3 and TRBJ1-2, with D maybe TRBD1 (6 bases). Trimming cost V 6 bases and J 3 bases, with 8 bases left between them. The length of the CDR3 is 12 residues. The V gene's germline CDR1 is MNHEY and CDR2 SVGEGT. CDR3 nucleotides: TGTGCCAGCAGCGGGGGCCACTATGGCTACACCTTC. This gives the protein CASSGGHYGYTF.

The rearrangement joins TRBV7-9 to TRBJ1-2; 8 nucleotides agree with TRBD1. The germline V gene encodes CDR1 SEHNR and CDR2 FQNEAQ (reference sequence). The V gene end was trimmed by 2 bases and the J gene end by 8 bases; junction bases not matched to a gene: 10. This CDR3 has 15 amino acids. CDR3 residues: CASSLIGQGASGYTF. The DNA for the CDR3 is TGTGCCAGCAGCTTAATTGGCCAGGGGGCCTCAGGCTACACCTTC.

V gene TRBV5-5 combines with J gene TRBJ2-7; possibly TRBD1 or TRBD2 for D (5 bases each). This CDR3 is 15 amino acids long. Germline loops: CDR1 SGHKS, CDR2 YYEKEE (reference sequence). The V end was cut by 4 bases, the J end by 2 bases, with 16 bases between. The CDR3 bases are TGTGCCAGCAGCCTGGGTGGGACCCATACCTACGAGCAGTACTTC. This sequence encodes CASSLGGTHTYEQYF. Drawing the rest from reference TRBV5-5 and TRBJ2-7, the complete variable domain is DAGVTQSPTHLIKTRGQQVTLRCSPISGHKSVSWYQQVLGQGPQFIFQYYEKEERGRGNFPDRFSARQFPNYSSELNVNALLLGDSALYLCASSLGGTHTYEQYFGPGTRLTVT.

J is TRBJ2-7 and V is TRBV29-1; 11 nucleotides line up with TRBD1. Germline V gene data show CDR1 as SQVTM and CDR2 as ANQGSEA. The V gene end was trimmed by 0 bases and the J gene end by 2 bases; junction bases not matched to a gene: 3. This CDR3 has 15 residues. CDR3 sequence (DNA): TGCAGCGTTGAAGATAGGGACAGGGGGACCTACGAGCAGTACTTC. This sequence encodes CSVEDRDRGTYEQYF.

The V and J genes are TRBV7-6 and TRBJ1-6, with D maybe TRBD1 (6 bases). This CDR3 is 15 amino acids long. V was trimmed by 6 bases and J by 6 bases, leaving 15 bases between them. The germline CDR1 and CDR2 sequences are SGHVS and FNYEAQ. CDR3 bases: TGTGCCAGCAGAGGGGGGGTCTTGAGTAATTCACCCCTCCACTTT. The encoded protein is CASRGGVLSNSPLHF. Full variable domain (remainder filled in from reference TRBV7-6 and TRBJ1-6): GAGVSQSPRYKVTKRGQDVALRCDPISGHVSLYWYRQALGQGPEFLTYFNYEAQQDKSGLPNDRFSAERPEGSISTLTIQRTEQRDSAMYRCASRGGVLSNSPLHFGNGTRLTVT.

This rearrangement joins TRBV3-1 (or the pseudogene TRBV3-2) to TRBJ1-1, with D hard to call. V dropped 4 bases and J dropped 5 bases, with 8 bases sitting between them. Germline V lookup: CDR1 LGHDT, CDR2 YNNKEL (reference sequence). The CDR3 runs 12 residues. The CDR3 loop reads CASSLLNTEAFF. CDR3 in DNA: TGTGCCAGCAGCCTCCTCAATACTGAAGCTTTCTTT.

CDR3 DNA: TGTGCCAGCAGCCAACAGGGTTCCTACGAGCAGTACTTC. Translating it yields CASSQQGSYEQYF. The V call is TRBV5-5, the J call TRBJ2-7, with a weak D call TRBD1 (6 bases). The V end lost 4 bases, the J end lost 1 base, and 9 bases lay between the germline ends. Germline loops: CDR1 SGHKS, CDR2 YYEKEE (reference sequence). CDR3 length equals 13 residues. Supplemented by reference TRBV5-5 and TRBJ2-7, the full variable domain reads DAGVTQSPTHLIKTRGQQVTLRCSPISGHKSVSWYQQVLGQGPQFIFQYYEKEERGRGNFPDRFSARQFPNYSSELNVNALLLGDSALYLCASSQQGSYEQYFGPGTRLTVT.

This clone was detected once. The gene calls are TRBV28 and TRBJ1-1, with a weak D call TRBD1 (5 bases). V was shortened by 7 bases and J by 10 bases, with 16 bases between the two germline ends. CDR3 length: 12 residues. CDR1 is MDHEN and CDR2 is SYDVKM in the germline V gene. The DNA of the CDR3 is TGTGCCAGCACCCTCCGCCGGGGGGGAGCTTTCTTT. Translation gives CASTLRRGGAFF.

V is TRBV25-1 and J is TRBJ1-3, with a tentative D call TRBD1 (6 bases). Germline CDR1 MGHDK, CDR2 SYGVNS. V gave up 1 base and J gave up 5 bases, with 12 bases separating them. CDR3 length: 15 residues. The CDR3, as DNA: TGTGCCAGCAGTGAATTCGGCGGACAGAGAAACACCATATATTTT. This sequence encodes CASSEFGGQRNTIYF.

The chain recombines TRBV9 with TRBJ2-1; 13 nucleotides align to TRBD2. CDR1 is SGDLS, CDR2 YYNGEE, per germline. The junction had 3 bases not matched to a gene; V was cut back by 3 bases and J by 6 bases. The CDR3 has 15 amino acids. CDR3 nucleotide sequence: TGTGCCAGCAGCGACGGACTAGCGGGGGTCAATGAGCAGTTCTTC. Its translation is CASSDGLAGVNEQFF.

Of note for this clone: Other nucleotide sequences from this sample produce the same CDR3. The rearrangement links TRBV28 to TRBJ1-4; 7 bases line up with TRBD1. V was pared by 5 bases and J by 3 bases, with 3 bases of the junction left unmatched. Germline CDR1 reads MDHEN; CDR2 reads SYDVKM. The CDR3 length is 14 residues. CDR3 loop: CASSPGTANEKLFF. CDR3 nucleotides: TGTGCCAGCAGTCCCGGGACAGCTAATGAAAAACTGTTTTTT.

The chain employs TRBV7-9 and TRBJ2-5; 10 bases fit TRBD2. Germline V gene sequence: CDR1 SEHNR, CDR2 FQNEAQ (reference sequence). This CDR3 contains 15 residues. Trimming took 8 bases from V and 3 from J; bases not matched to a gene: 9. CDR3 DNA: TGTGCCAGCTCGTCTAGCGGGGGTTTGAAAGAGACCCAGTACTTC. It specifies CASSSSGGLKETQYF.

J is TRBJ2-7 and V is TRBV12-3 or TRBV12-4; D remains ambiguous. The CDR3 is 12 residues long. V was trimmed by 2 bases and J by 5 bases, leaving 7 bases between them. The CDR3 DNA is TGTGCCAGCAGTTTAATAGGAAACGAGCAGTACTTC. It yields the protein CASSLIGNEQYF.

The V gene is TRBV28, the J gene TRBJ2-3; D is possibly TRBD2 (6 bases). Trimming removed 6 bases from V and 2 bases from J, with 24 bases in between. The length of the CDR3 is 18 residues. In germline, CDR1 is MDHEN, CDR2 SYDVKM. For the CDR3, the DNA is TGTGCCAGCAGGAGTGGTATCCGCCGGGGGAAGAACACAGATACGCAGTATTTT. Amino acid sequence: CASRSGIRRGKNTDTQYF.

The chain combines TRBV2 with TRBJ1-5; D gene ambiguous. Germline loops: CDR1 SNHLY, CDR2 FYNNEI. V dropped 7 bases and J dropped 0 bases, with 10 bases sitting between them. The CDR3 is 14 residues long. In DNA, the CDR3 is TGTGCCAGCACGAGGGAATATAGCAATCAGCCCCAGCATTTT. As protein: CASTREYSNQPQHF.

The chain recombines TRBV19 with TRBJ2-7; D might be TRBD2 (6 bases). V gave up 7 bases and J gave up 2 bases, with 15 bases separating them. CDR3 length equals 14 residues. Germline CDR1 and CDR2: LNHDA and SQIVND (reference sequence). The CDR3 region is CASTSGLPPYEQYF. The CDR3 DNA follows: TGTGCCAGTACCTCGGGACTCCCCCCCTACGAGCAGTACTTC.

The V call is TRBV29-1, the J call TRBJ1-2, with TRBD1 matching over 8 bases. The trim removed 7 bases at V and 3 bases at J, leaving 4 bases unmatched. Germline assignment: CDR1 SQVTM and CDR2 ANQGSEA. CDR3 length: 12 amino acids. The CDR3, as DNA: TGCAGCGGCTCAGGGGGCGACTATGGCTACACCTTC. Protein: CSGSGGDYGYTF.